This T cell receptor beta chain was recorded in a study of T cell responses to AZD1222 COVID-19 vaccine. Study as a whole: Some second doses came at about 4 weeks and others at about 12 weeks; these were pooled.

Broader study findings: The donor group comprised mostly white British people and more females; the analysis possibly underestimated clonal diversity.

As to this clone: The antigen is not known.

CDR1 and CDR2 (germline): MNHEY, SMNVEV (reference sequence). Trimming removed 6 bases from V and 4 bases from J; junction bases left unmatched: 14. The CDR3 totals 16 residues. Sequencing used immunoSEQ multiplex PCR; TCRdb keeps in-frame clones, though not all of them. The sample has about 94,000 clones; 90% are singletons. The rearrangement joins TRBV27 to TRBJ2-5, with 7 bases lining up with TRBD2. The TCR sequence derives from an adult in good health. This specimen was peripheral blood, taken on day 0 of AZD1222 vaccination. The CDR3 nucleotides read TGTGCCAGCAGCCGTCTGAGCCAGTGGGAGGGAGAGACCCAGTACTTC. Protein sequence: CASSRLSQWEGETQYF.